This T cell receptor (beta chain) was captured in a study of beta chain features in type 1 diabetes. Expressed TCRB transcripts got sequenced, as all isolated RNA was reverse transcribed. Libraries were prepared by immunoSEQ multiplex PCR; TCRdb keeps only in-frame clonotypes and omits some of them. The sample carries under 950,000 clones, about a sixth recorded once. Trimming took 5 bases from V and 7 from J; bases not matched to a gene: 10. There are 15 residues in the CDR3. Looked up from germline, CDR1 is MDHEN and CDR2 is SYDVKM. This TCR derives from a woman between 18 and 29 years old in good health. The chain uses TRBV28 and TRBJ2-2; 7 positions match TRBD2. Sequenced material: naive CD4+ T cells from blood. Here the CDR3 reads CASSKITSEVGELFF. The CDR3 nucleotides read TGTGCCAGCAGTAAGATCACTAGCGAGGTCGGGGAGCTGTTTTTT.